The 30 T cell receptor beta chains given below trace back to one sample, sequenced in a study of post-analysis software for immune sequencing data. The study's findings and limits: Roughly five TRBV segments, including TRBV5-6, TRBV5-1 and TRBV20-1, were more frequent in patients than controls.

Their antigen targets remain unknown. Unique molecular identifiers were carried by the TCR beta cDNA libraries. TCRdb processed the PCR reads anew with MiXCR; each CDR3 protein has one entry. Of approximately 730,000 distinct CDR3 sequences in the sample, under 60% were seen once. Sample: blood. The receptor set was obtained from a girl under 18 with multiple sclerosis.

This chain uses TRBV28 with TRBJ2-4; TRBD1 aligns across 11 bases. Matching the DNA end better, TRBJ2-7 makes the J call doubtful. Germline values: CDR1 MDHEN, CDR2 SYDVKM. The CDR3 contains 16 residues. The CDR3 DNA is TGTGCCAGCAGTTCATATCCGGGACAGGGGGCCTACGAGCAGTACTTC. Translated, it gives CASSSYPGQGAYEQYF.

The gene calls are TRBV7-9 and TRBJ2-3; no clear D. The CDR3 extends over 12 amino acids. CDR1 is SEHNR, CDR2 FQNEAQ, per germline (reference sequence). Trimming took off 5 bases at V and 5 bases at J, with 8 bases between the two ends. CDR3 sequence reads: CASSEEGDTQYF. The CDR3 DNA follows: TGTGCCAGCAGCGAGGAAGGAGATACGCAGTATTTT.

On this clonotype: The junction differs from germline at one of its ends, possibly a read error. The CDR3 sequence is CVSSFGLAKNIQYF. CDR3 nucleotide sequence: TGTGTCAGCAGCTTTGGACTAGCCAAAAACATTCAGTACTTC. V and J are TRBV7-2 and TRBJ2-4, with TRBD2 as a possible D gene (5 bases). CDR1 SGHTA and CDR2 FQGNSA come from the germline V gene. There are 14 residues in the CDR3.

The V gene is TRBV5-1, the J gene TRBJ2-1; D possibly corresponds to TRBD2 (6 bases). Germline V CDR1 and CDR2: SGHRS, YFSETQ. The CDR3 covers 14 residues. The V gene lost 7 bases and the J gene lost 5 bases, with 16 bases spanning the gap. Here the CDR3 reads CASGEVGLNNEQFF. The CDR3 DNA reads as TGCGCCAGCGGCGAGGTGGGACTTAACAATGAGCAGTTCTTC. The full variable domain, with the rest looked up from reference TRBV5-1 and TRBJ2-1, is KAGVTQTPRYLIKTRGQQVTLSCSPISGHRSVSWYQQTPGQGLQFLFEYFSETQRNKGNFPGRFSGRQFSNSRSEMNVSTLELGDSALYLCASGEVGLNNEQFFGPGTRLTVL.

The rearrangement links TRBV12-3 or TRBV12-4 to TRBJ2-7, with 12 nucleotides matching TRBD2. The J call may not be correct, given that the DNA end is closer to TRBJ2-5. The CDR3 extends over 14 amino acids. This CDR3 reads CASRLAGGEETQYF. The DNA for the CDR3 is TGTGCCAGCAGGCTAGCGGGAGGGGAGGAGACCCAGTACTTC.

V and J are TRBV29-1 and TRBJ2-7; D may correspond to TRBD1 or TRBD2 (5 bases each). V was cut by 6 bases and J by 2 bases, with 14 bases left in between. This CDR3 contains 13 residues. Per the germline V gene, CDR1 is SQVTM and CDR2 is ANQGSEA. The CDR3 region has the DNA TGCAGCGTCACCGGGACGGTAACCTACGAGCAGTACTTC. As protein: CSVTGTVTYEQYF.

This chain connects TRBV20-1 to TRBJ1-5; D gene uncertain. The CDR3 length is 15 residues. Germline values: CDR1 DFQATT, CDR2 SNEGSKA (reference sequence). V was clipped by 4 bases and J by 11 bases, with 24 bases between them. The CDR3 loop reads CSANNREGGLETQHF. The CDR3 DNA reads as TGCAGTGCTAATAACCGGGAGGGAGGGTTGGAGACCCAGCATTTT.

CDR3 sequence: CASSSKGSPLHF. For the CDR3, the DNA is TGTGCCAGCAGCTCGAAAGGGTCACCCCTCCACTTT. The chain employs TRBV27 and TRBJ1-6, with D unresolved. The CDR3 has 12 amino acids. Germline CDR1 and CDR2: MNHEY and SMNVEV (reference sequence). V was trimmed by 6 bases and J by 10 bases, leaving 10 bases between them.

J is TRBJ2-1 and V is TRBV7-9; 8 positions match TRBD2. Trimming removed 2 bases from V and 7 bases from J; junction bases left unmatched: 7. The CDR3 has 15 residues. The germline CDR1 and CDR2 sequences are SEHNR and FQNEAQ (reference sequence). CDR3 sequence (DNA): TGTGCCAGCAGCTTAAGGCGGGAGGTCGAGAATGAGCAGTTCTTC. Translated, it gives CASSLRREVENEQFF.

The chain is built from TRBV6-6 and TRBJ2-3; no clear D. The CDR3 covers 13 residues. Per the germline V gene, CDR1 is MNHNY and CDR2 is SVGAGI (reference sequence). Deletions cut 6 bases from V and 1 base from J, with 8 bases between. The CDR3 protein is CASSTDRTDTQYF. CDR3 DNA: TGTGCCAGCAGCACGGATCGCACAGATACGCAGTATTTT.

J is TRBJ2-3 and V is TRBV9; TRBD1 or TRBD2 may be the D gene (5 bases each). This CDR3 has 15 amino acids. The germline V gene has CDR1 SGDLS and CDR2 YYNGEE. The germline V and J ends were trimmed by 3 bases and 2 bases, with 13 bases remaining between them. The CDR3 sequence: CASSGRDGITDTQYF. The CDR3, as DNA: TGTGCCAGCAGCGGCCGGGACGGCATCACAGATACGCAGTATTTT.

This clonotype was seen only a few times. This chain uses TRBV9 with TRBJ2-7, with a weak D call TRBD1 (6 bases). Trimming took 2 bases from V and 6 from J, leaving 12 bases between them. The CDR3 covers 13 residues. CDR1 and CDR2 from the germline V gene are SGDLS and YYNGEE. CDR3: CASSVNRDGEQYF. As DNA, the CDR3 is TGTGCCAGCAGCGTGAACAGGGACGGCGAGCAGTACTTC.

A few counts support this clonotype. J is TRBJ2-1 and V is TRBV7-9, with 9 bases aligning to TRBD1. In germline, CDR1 is SEHNR, CDR2 FQNEAQ (reference sequence). There are 18 residues in the CDR3. V lost 2 bases and J lost 9; bases outside the gene matches: 17. CDR3 sequence reads: CASSLRFGGDRENGEQFF. CDR3 DNA: TGTGCCAGCAGCTTACGATTCGGAGGGGACAGGGAGAACGGTGAGCAGTTCTTC.

The chain employs TRBV6-5 and TRBJ2-5; D is uncertain. CDR1 MNHEY and CDR2 SVGAGI come from the germline V gene. The germline V and J ends were trimmed by 0 bases and 4 bases, with 12 bases remaining between them. The CDR3 is 15 residues long. This CDR3 reads CASSYSIGSAETQYF. Written as DNA, the CDR3 is TGTGCCAGCAGTTACTCTATAGGGTCCGCAGAGACCCAGTACTTC.

The rearrangement uses TRBV6-5 and TRBJ2-2; tentative D call: TRBD1 (6 bases). V gave up 5 bases and J gave up 10 bases, with 11 bases separating them. The CDR3 totals 12 residues. CDR1 is MNHEY, CDR2 SVGAGI, per germline. The CDR3 protein is CASSQGRQELFF. CDR3 DNA sequence: TGTGCCAGCAGTCAGGGGCGCCAGGAGCTGTTTTTT.

The gene calls are TRBV27 and TRBJ2-7, with a possible D match to TRBD1 (7 bases). This CDR3 has 15 amino acids. V was trimmed by 7 bases and J by 2 bases, leaving 18 bases between them. From germline, CDR1 is MNHEY and CDR2 SMNVEV (reference sequence). The CDR3 DNA reads TGTGCCAGCACACCCTCAGGGGGGACCACCTACGAGCAGTACTTC. This encodes CASTPSGGTTYEQYF.

V gene TRBV12-3 or TRBV12-4 combines with J gene TRBJ1-2; possibly TRBD1 for D (5 bases). This CDR3 comprises 13 residues. Trimming shortened V by 3 bases and J by 6 bases, and 11 bases separated the two germline ends. The CDR3 sequence is CASSFQGRNGYTF. The CDR3 DNA is TGTGCCAGCAGTTTTCAGGGCAGGAATGGCTACACCTTC.

This clonotype was detected only a few times. V and J are TRBV27 and TRBJ2-7; D perhaps matches TRBD1 (6 bases). CDR3 length: 14 residues. Trimming shortened V by 0 bases and J by 6 bases, and 12 bases separated the two germline ends. Germline CDR1 is MNHEY and CDR2 is SMNVEV (reference sequence). The CDR3 region is CASSLSGWGLEQYF. The CDR3 DNA follows: TGTGCCAGCAGTTTATCGGGTTGGGGGCTCGAGCAGTACTTC.

V usage is TRBV6-2 or TRBV6-3 and J usage is TRBJ2-3; D might be TRBD2 (5 bases). There are 16 residues in the CDR3. Trimming cost V 4 bases and J 4 bases, with 18 bases left between them. Germline-derived CDR1 and CDR2 are MNHEY and SVGEGT. The chain's CDR3 is CASSFKITSLADTQYF. The CDR3 DNA reads as TGTGCCAGCAGTTTTAAAATAACTAGTCTCGCAGATACGCAGTATTTT.

This clonotype was picked up a small number of times. The rearrangement links TRBV5-1 to TRBJ2-1; D unresolved. Germline V gene sequence: CDR1 SGHRS, CDR2 YFSETQ. The CDR3 sequence is 14 residues long. V was cut by 5 bases and J by 10 bases, with 19 bases left in between. The CDR3 loop reads CASSLARTMGEQFF. CDR3 in DNA: TGCGCCAGCAGTCTTGCCCGTACCATGGGCGAGCAGTTCTTC.

The rearrangement joins TRBV7-9 to TRBJ2-3, with TRBD2 identical over 16 bases. The CDR3 has 16 residues. Germline V gene data show CDR1 as SEHNR and CDR2 as FQNEAQ (reference sequence). V lost 8 bases, J lost 5 bases, and 7 bases stayed unmatched. Here the CDR3 DNA reads TGTGCCAGCGGGGGGACTAGCGGGAGGGCCCAAGATACGCAGTATTTT. Translating it yields CASGGTSGRAQDTQYF. Full variable domain (outside the CDR3, taken from reference TRBV7-9 and TRBJ2-3): DTGVSQNPRHKITKRGQNVTFRCDPISEHNRLYWYRQTLGQGPEFLTYFQNEAQLEKSRLLSDRFSAERPKGSFSTLEIQRTEQGDSAMYLCASGGTSGRAQDTQYFGPGTRLTVL.

This clonotype turned up a few times. The V call is TRBV28, the J call TRBJ2-3; D possibly matches TRBD1 or TRBD2 (6 bases each). The CDR3 loop spans 16 amino acids. Germline CDR1 reads MDHEN; CDR2 reads SYDVKM. V lost 6 bases to trimming and J lost 1 base, with 17 bases between them. The CDR3 reads CASRSPGARGTDTQYF. The CDR3 coding sequence is TGTGCCAGCAGGTCCCCGGGGGCGAGAGGCACAGATACGCAGTATTTT.

Worth noting for this clonotype: One junction end does not reproduce the germline sequence, and a read error may be involved. This chain links TRBV14 with TRBJ2-2; TRBD2 is a possible D gene (5 bases). The germline CDR1 and CDR2 sequences are SGHDN and FVKESK. CDR3 length: 17 amino acids. In nucleotides, the CDR3 is TGTGCCAGCAGCCAAGTAGCCGAGACCCTGAACACCGGGGAACTGTTTTTT. Its protein product is CASSQVAETLNTGELFF.

V gene TRBV11-3 combines with J gene TRBJ2-5, with D uncertain. V dropped 1 base and J dropped 4 bases, with 7 bases sitting between them. Looked up from germline, CDR1 is SGHNT and CDR2 is YENEEA. This CDR3 comprises 13 residues. The CDR3 coding sequence is TGTGCCAGCAGCTTAGTTACTGCAGAGACCCAGTACTTC. Its protein is CASSLVTAETQYF.

Turning to this clonotype: A much more abundant neighbour one base away suggests this may be a read error. The chain joins TRBV3-1 to TRBJ2-3; 12 bases match TRBD2. The CDR3 loop spans 15 amino acids. Germline V gene lookup returns CDR1 LGHDT and CDR2 YNNKEL (reference sequence). The CDR3 DNA follows: TGTGCCAGCAGCCGACTAGCGGGAGCCACAGATATGCAGTATTTT. This sequence encodes CASSRLAGATDMQYF.

This sequence joins TRBV7-8 and TRBJ1-5; no clear D gene. The CDR3 consists of 16 residues. Germline V gene sequence: CDR1 SGHVS, CDR2 FQNEAQ. V lost 1 base, J lost 5 bases, and 15 bases lay in between. CDR3 sequence: CASSLEGRDTHQPQHF. CDR3 nucleotide sequence: TGTGCCAGCAGCTTAGAGGGTCGTGACACCCATCAGCCCCAGCATTTT.

J is TRBJ2-4 and V is TRBV28; D is tentatively TRBD1 or TRBD2 (5 bases each). The J call is doubtful: the DNA matches TRBJ2-7 better. Germline lookup yields CDR1 MDHEN and CDR2 SYDVKM. The CDR3 totals 15 residues. This chain's CDR3 is CASKKAGSLLYEQYF. CDR3 bases: TGTGCCAGCAAAAAGGCAGGGAGTTTGCTTTACGAGCAGTACTTC.

The chain joins TRBV18 to TRBJ2-1, with D uncertain. The V gene's germline CDR1 is KGHSH and CDR2 LQKENI. The CDR3 spans 16 residues. V lost 3 bases and J lost 0, with 12 bases in between. The CDR3 DNA is TGTGCCAGCTCACCTGAGGACCGAATCTCCTACAATGAGCAGTTCTTC. This gives the protein CASSPEDRISYNEQFF.

This clonotype was counted between two and nine times. This chain links TRBV7-9 with TRBJ2-3; TRBD2 aligns across 10 bases. The CDR3 consists of 17 residues. The trim removed 1 base at V and 1 base at J, leaving 5 bases unmatched. Germline CDR1 is SEHNR and CDR2 is FQNEAQ (reference sequence). CDR3: CASSLGSGTSGTDTQYF. The DNA for the CDR3 is TGTGCCAGCAGCTTAGGGTCAGGGACTAGCGGCACAGATACGCAGTATTTT.

V and J are TRBV12-3 or TRBV12-4 and TRBJ2-1; D uncertain. V gave up 9 bases and J gave up 6 bases, with 15 bases separating them. This CDR3 is built from 13 residues. The CDR3 loop reads CASENRGGNEQFF. The CDR3 nucleotides read TGTGCCAGTGAAAACAGAGGCGGCAATGAGCAGTTCTTC.